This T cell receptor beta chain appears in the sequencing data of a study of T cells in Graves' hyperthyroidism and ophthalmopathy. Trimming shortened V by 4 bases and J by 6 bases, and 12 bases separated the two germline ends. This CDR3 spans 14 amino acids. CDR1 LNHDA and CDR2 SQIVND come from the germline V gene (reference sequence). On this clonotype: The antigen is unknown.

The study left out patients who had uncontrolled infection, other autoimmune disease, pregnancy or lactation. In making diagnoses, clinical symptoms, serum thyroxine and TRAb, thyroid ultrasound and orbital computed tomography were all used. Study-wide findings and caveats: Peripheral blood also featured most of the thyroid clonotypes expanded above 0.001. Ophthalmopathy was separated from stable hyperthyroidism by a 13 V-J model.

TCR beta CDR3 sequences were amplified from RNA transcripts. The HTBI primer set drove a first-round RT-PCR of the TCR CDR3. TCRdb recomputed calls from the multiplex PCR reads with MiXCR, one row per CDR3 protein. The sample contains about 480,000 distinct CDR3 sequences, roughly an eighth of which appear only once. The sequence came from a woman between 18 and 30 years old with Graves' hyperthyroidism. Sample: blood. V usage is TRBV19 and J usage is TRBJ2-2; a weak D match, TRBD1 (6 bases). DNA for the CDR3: TGTGCCAGTAGTAGAAAAAGGACAGCCGGGGAGCTGTTTTTT. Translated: CASSRKRTAGELFF.